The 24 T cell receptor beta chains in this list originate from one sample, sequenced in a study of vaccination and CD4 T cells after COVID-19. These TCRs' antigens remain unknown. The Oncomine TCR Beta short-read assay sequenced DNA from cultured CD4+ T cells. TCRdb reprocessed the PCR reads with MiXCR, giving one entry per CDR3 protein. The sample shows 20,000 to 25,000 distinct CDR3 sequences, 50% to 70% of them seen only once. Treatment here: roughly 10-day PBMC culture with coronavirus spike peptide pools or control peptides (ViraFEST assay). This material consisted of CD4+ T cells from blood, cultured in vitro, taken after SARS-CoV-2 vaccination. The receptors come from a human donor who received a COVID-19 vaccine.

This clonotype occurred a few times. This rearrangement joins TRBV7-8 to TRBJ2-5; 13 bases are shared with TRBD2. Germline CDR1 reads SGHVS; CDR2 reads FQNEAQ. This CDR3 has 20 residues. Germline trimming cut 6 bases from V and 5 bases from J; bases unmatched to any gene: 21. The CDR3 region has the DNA TGTGCCAGCAGGCCCCGACTAGCGGGGGGCGTAACACCCTCCGTGGAGACCCAGTACTTC. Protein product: CASRPRLAGGVTPSVETQYF.

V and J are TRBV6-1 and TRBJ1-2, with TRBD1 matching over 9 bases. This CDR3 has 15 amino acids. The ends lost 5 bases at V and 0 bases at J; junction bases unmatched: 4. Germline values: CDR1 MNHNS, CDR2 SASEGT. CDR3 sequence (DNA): TGTGCCAGCAGTACAGGGGGCCGCGCTAACTATGGCTACACCTTC. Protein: CASSTGGRANYGYTF.

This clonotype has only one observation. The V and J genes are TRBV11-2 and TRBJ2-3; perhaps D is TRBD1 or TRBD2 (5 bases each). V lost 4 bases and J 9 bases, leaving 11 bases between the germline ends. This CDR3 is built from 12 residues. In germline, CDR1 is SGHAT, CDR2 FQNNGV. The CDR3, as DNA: TGTGCCAGCAGCTCCACTAGGGGAACGCAGTATTTT. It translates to CASSSTRGTQYF.

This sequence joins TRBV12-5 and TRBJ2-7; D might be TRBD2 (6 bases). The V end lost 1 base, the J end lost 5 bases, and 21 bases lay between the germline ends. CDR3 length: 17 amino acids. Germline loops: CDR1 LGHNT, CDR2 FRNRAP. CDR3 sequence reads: CASGLAIIGGSQNEQYF. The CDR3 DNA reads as TGTGCTAGTGGTTTGGCGATTATTGGGGGGTCCCAGAACGAGCAGTACTTC.

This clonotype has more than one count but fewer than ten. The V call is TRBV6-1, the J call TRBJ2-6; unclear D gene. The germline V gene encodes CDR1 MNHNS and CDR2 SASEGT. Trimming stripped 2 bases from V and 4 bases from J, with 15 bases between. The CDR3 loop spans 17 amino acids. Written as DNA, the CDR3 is TGTGCCAGCAGTGAAAGAGCCCGTTTGGGAGGGGCCAACGTCCTGACTTTC. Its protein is CASSERARLGGANVLTF.

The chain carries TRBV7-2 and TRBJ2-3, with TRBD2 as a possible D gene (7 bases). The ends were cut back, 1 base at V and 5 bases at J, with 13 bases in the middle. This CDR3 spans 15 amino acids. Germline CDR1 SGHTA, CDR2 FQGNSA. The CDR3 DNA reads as TGTGCCAGCAGCTTAGGGGGGGGCCAGGGAGATACGCAGTATTTT. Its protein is CASSLGGGQGDTQYF. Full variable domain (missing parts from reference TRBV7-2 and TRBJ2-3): GAGVSQSPSNKVTEKGKDVELRCDPISGHTALYWYRQSLGQGLEFLIYFQGNSAPDKSGLPSDRFSAERTGGSVSTLTIQRTQQEDSAVYLCASSLGGGQGDTQYFGPGTRLTVL.

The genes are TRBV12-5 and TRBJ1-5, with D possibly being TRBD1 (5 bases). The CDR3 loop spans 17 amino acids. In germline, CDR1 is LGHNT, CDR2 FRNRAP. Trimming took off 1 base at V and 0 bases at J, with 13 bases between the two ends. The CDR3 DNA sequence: TGTGCTAGTGGTTTGGCGACGACAGACTATAGCAATCAGCCCCAGCATTTT. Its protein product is CASGLATTDYSNQPQHF.

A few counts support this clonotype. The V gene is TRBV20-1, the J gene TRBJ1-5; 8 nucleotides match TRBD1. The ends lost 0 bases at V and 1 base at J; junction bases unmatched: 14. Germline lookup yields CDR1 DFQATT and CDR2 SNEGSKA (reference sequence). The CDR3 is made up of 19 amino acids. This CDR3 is CSARDRAGGMFHSNQPQHF. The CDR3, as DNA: TGCAGTGCTAGAGATCGGGCAGGGGGCATGTTCCACAGCAATCAGCCCCAGCATTTT.

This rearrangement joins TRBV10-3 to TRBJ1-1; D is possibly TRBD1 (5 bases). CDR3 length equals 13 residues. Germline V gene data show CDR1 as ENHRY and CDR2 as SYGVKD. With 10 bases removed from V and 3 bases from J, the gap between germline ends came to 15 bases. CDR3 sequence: CATLKTGDTEAFF. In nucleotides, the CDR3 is TGTGCCACCTTAAAGACGGGGGACACTGAAGCTTTCTTT.

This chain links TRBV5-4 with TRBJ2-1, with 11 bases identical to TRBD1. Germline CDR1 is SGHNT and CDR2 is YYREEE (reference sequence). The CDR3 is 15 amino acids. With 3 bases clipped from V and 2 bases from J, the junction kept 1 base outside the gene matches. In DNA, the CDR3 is TGTGCCAGCAGCTCGGGACAGGGGGCCTACAATGAGCAGTTCTTC. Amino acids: CASSSGQGAYNEQFF.

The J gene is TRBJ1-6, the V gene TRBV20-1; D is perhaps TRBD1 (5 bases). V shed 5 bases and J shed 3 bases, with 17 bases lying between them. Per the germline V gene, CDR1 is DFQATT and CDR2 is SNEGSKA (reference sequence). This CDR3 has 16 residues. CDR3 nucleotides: TGCAGTGCTCGCGGAGACAGCCTTAACTATAATTCACCCCTCCACTTT. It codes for CSARGDSLNYNSPLHF.

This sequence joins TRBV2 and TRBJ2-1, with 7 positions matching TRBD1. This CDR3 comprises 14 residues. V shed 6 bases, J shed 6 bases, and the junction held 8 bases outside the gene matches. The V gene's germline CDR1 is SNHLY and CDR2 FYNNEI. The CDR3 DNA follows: TGTGCCAGCAGAAGACAGGGTGGTTTCAATGAGCAGTTCTTC. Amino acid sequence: CASRRQGGFNEQFF. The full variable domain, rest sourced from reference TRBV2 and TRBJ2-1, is EPEVTQTPSHQVTQMGQEVILRCVPISNHLYFYWYRQILGQKVEFLVSFYNNEISEKSEIFDDQFSVERPDGSNFTLKIRSTKLEDSAMYFCASRRQGGFNEQFFGPGTRLTVL.

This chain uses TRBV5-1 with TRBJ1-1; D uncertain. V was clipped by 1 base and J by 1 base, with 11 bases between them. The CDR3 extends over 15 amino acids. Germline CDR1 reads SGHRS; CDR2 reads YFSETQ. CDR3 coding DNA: TGCGCCAGCAGCTTGTCGACGGGTACGAACACTGAAGCTTTCTTT. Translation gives CASSLSTGTNTEAFF.

The CDR3 here is CASGRGQGITGELFF. CDR3 coding DNA: TGCGCCAGCGGGAGGGGACAGGGAATCACCGGGGAGCTGTTTTTT. The chain uses TRBV10-2 and TRBJ2-2, with 9 bases identical to TRBD1. The CDR3 length is 15 residues. V shed 8 bases and J 4 bases; nucleotides not matched to a gene: 8. Germline CDR1 reads WSHSY; CDR2 reads SAAADI.

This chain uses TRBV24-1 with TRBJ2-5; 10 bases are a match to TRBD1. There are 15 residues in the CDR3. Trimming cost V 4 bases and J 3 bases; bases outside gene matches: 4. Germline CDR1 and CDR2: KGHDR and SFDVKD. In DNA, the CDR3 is TGTGCCACCAGTGACCCGACAGGGGGCGAAGAGACCCAGTACTTC. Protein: CATSDPTGGEETQYF.

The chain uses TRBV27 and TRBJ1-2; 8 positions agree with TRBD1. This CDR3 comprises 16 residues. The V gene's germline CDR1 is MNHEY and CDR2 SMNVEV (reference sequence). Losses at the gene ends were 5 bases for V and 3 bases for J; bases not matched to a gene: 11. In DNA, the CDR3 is TGTGCCAGCAGTCCCATCCGGGACAGGTCTTACTATGGCTACACCTTC. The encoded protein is CASSPIRDRSYYGYTF.

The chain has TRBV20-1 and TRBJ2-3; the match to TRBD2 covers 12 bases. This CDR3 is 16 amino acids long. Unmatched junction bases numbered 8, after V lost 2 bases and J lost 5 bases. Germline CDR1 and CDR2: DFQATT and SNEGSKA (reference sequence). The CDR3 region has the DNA TGCAGTGCTAGACCGGCTAGCGGGGGGGCCGGAGATACGCAGTATTTT. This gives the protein CSARPASGGAGDTQYF.

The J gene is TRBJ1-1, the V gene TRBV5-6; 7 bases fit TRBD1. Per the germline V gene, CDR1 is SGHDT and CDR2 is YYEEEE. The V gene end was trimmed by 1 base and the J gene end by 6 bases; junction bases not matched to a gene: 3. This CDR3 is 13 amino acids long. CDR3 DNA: TGTGCCAGCAGCTTGACAGGGGCGGCTGAAGCTTTCTTT. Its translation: CASSLTGAAEAFF.

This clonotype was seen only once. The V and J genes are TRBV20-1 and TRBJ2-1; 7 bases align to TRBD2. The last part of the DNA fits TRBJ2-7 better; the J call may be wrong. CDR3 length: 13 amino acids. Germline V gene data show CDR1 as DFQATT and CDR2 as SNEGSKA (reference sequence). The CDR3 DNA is TGCAGTGCTGGGCGGGAGCTCGGGTACGAGCAGTACTTC. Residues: CSAGRELGYEQYF.

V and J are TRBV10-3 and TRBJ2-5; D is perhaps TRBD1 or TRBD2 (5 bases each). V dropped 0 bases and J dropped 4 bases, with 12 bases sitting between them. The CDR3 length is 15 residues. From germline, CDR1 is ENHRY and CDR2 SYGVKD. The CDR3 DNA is TGTGCCATCAGTGAGTCGAGGGCAGGGTCAGAGACCCAGTACTTC. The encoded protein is CAISESRAGSETQYF.

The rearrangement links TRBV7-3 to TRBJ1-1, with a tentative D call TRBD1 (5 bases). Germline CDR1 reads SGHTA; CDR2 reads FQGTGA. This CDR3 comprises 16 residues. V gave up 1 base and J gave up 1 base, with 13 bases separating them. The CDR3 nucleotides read TGTGCCAGCAGCTTAAACCCAGGGCTCGGGAACACTGAAGCTTTCTTT. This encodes CASSLNPGLGNTEAFF.

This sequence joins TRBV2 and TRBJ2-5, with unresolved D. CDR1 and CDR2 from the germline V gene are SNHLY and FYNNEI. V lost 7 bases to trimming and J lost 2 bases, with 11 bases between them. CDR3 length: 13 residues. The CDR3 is CASTWAEQETQYF. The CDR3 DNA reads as TGTGCCAGCACATGGGCGGAGCAAGAGACCCAGTACTTC.

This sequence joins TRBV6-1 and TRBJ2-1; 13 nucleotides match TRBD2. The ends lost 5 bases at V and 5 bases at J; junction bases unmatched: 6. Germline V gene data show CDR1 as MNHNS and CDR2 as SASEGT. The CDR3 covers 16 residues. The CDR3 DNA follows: TGTGCCAGCAGTCCCGACACTAGCGGGGGGGACAATGAGCAGTTCTTC. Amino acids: CASSPDTSGGDNEQFF.

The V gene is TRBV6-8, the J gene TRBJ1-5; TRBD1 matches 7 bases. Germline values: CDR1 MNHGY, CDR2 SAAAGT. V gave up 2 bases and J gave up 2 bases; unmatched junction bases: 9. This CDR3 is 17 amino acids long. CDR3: CASSYGVTGDRNQPQHF. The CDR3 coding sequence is TGTGCCAGCAGTTACGGGGTAACAGGGGATCGCAATCAGCCCCAGCATTTT.